This T cell receptor (beta chain) was identified in a study of blood T cell repertoires in COVID-19. Looking at the study overall: Sources were T cells, B-cell-depleted T cells, or PBMCs; the material itself was cDNA or gDNA.

V was cut by 1 base and J by 0 bases, with 18 bases left in between. Germline V lookup: CDR1 SGHNT, CDR2 YENEEA. The CDR3 extends over 18 amino acids. Here immunoSEQ multiplex PCR was the method, and the copy in TCRdb shows in-frame clones only, minus some. The sample lists over 450,000 clones; 89% were seen once. One Seattle source followed patients from active infection through their disease course. The receptor was isolated from a young man with COVID-19, enrolled during active disease. The sample consisted of peripheral blood. This chain joins TRBV11-3 and TRBJ2-5, with a possible D match to TRBD2 (5 bases). The CDR3 DNA sequence: TGTGCCAGCAGCTTAGTAATCGGCAGGAGGTCGTACCAAGAGACCCAGTACTTC. Encoded protein: CASSLVIGRRSYQETQYF.